This TCR beta chain was retrieved from a study of T-cell reconstitution after alpha-beta-depleted transplantation in children. This clonotype has ten or more counts. As it was prepared, the TCRbeta library received unique molecular identifiers. Via MiXCR, TCRdb re-called the PCR reads, giving one row per CDR3 protein. The sample lists 240,000 or so distinct CDR3 sequences, around 7.8% occurring once. Germline-derived CDR1 and CDR2 are MNHNS and SASEGT. With V trimmed by 5 bases and J by 5 bases, 4 bases remained unmatched. CDR3 length: 13 amino acids. The clonotype was recovered from a male patient under 18 who had a stem cell transplant for acute lymphoblastic leukemia, so the T cells may come from the graft donor. This chain uses TRBV6-1 with TRBJ2-5; 8 bases map to TRBD1. Here the sequenced sample was PBMCs, mostly from graft donor cells, taken 180 days after TCRalphabeta/CD19-depleted stem cell transplant. The chain's CDR3 is CASSQGAPETQYF. In nucleotides, the CDR3 is TGTGCCAGCAGTCAGGGGGCGCCGGAGACCCAGTACTTC.